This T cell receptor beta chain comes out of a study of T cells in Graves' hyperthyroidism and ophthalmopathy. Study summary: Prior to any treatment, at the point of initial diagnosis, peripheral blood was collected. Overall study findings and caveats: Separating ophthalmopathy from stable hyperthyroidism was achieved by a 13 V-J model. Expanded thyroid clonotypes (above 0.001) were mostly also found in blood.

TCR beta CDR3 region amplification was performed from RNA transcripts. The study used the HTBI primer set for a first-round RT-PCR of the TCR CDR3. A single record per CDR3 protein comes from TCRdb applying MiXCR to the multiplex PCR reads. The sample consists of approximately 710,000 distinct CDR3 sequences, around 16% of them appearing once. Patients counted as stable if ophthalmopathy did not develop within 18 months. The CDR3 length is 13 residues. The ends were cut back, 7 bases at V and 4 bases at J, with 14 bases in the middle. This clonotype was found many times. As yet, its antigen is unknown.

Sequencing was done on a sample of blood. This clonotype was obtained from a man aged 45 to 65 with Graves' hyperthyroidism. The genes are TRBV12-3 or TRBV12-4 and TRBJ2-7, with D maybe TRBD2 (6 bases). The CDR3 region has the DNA TGTGCCAGCACTTACGGCGGGAAGTACGAGCAGTACTTC. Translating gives CASTYGGKYEQYF.